This entry concerns a single T cell receptor beta chain. The antigen remains undetermined. The germline gives CDR1 SGHTA, CDR2 FQGTGA. The CDR3 runs 12 residues. V lost 5 bases and J lost 7, with 9 bases in between. This record comes from a study of STAT5B mutations in CD4+ large granular lymphocyte leukemia. Study-wide results and limits: Compared with healthy controls (2/35), patient top clones favored TRBV06 (8/27). CD4-sorted patient repertoires seemed more clonal than healthy CD4+ repertoires.

The repertoire was sequenced with immunoSEQ multiplex PCR; TCRdb's copy has only in-frame clones and lacks some. The sample holds around 47,000 clones, approximately 83% seen once. The TCR comes from a human donor in good health. What was sequenced was CD4+ T cells from blood buffy coats. The rearrangement links TRBV7-3 to TRBJ2-1; D unresolved. CDR3 bases: TGTGCCAGCAGCCCCCGCCGGAATGAGCAGTTCTTC. Its translation is CASSPRRNEQFF. Supplemented by reference TRBV7-3 and TRBJ2-1, the full variable domain reads GAGVSQTPSNKVTEKGKYVELRCDPISGHTALYWYRQSLGQGPEFLIYFQGTGAADDSGLPNDRFFAVRPEGSVSTLKIQRTERGDSAVYLCASSPRRNEQFFGPGTRLTVL.